These 7 T cell receptor beta chains share one sample of origin, sequenced in a study of blood T cell repertoires in COVID-19. Sequencing was performed with immunoSEQ multiplex PCR; in TCRdb, only in-frame clones are kept and a portion is missing. This table holds about 170,000 clones, roughly four fifths found once. The sequenced sample consisted of peripheral blood. These receptor sequences come from a woman older than 75 with COVID-19, enrolled during active disease.

The chain joins TRBV19 to TRBJ2-3; D is possibly TRBD2 (5 bases). Germline CDR1 is LNHDA and CDR2 is SQIVND (reference sequence). Trimming shortened V by 1 base and J by 6 bases, and 5 bases separated the two germline ends. CDR3 size: 12 residues. The CDR3 region is CASSIGGDTQYF. In nucleotides, the CDR3 is TGTGCCAGTAGTATAGGAGGGGATACGCAGTATTTT.

V usage is TRBV2 and J usage is TRBJ2-7; a possible D gene is TRBD2 (6 bases). From germline, CDR1 is SNHLY and CDR2 FYNNEI. The V and J ends lost 7 bases and 7 bases respectively, with 20 bases between them. This CDR3 is built from 14 residues. The CDR3 reads CASTGLSLEGEQYF. CDR3 DNA sequence: TGTGCCAGCACTGGACTATCCCTCGAGGGTGAGCAGTACTTC.

The CDR3 DNA reads TGTGCCAGCAGCCGTCGGACAGGGGTTACCTTC. Translating gives CASSRRTGVTF. The chain has TRBV9 and TRBJ1-2; the match to TRBD1 covers 9 bases. This CDR3 has 11 residues. In germline, CDR1 is SGDLS, CDR2 YYNGEE. After removal of 4 bases from V and 14 bases from J, the junction contained 6 bases not matched to a gene.

The chain couples TRBV5-1 to TRBJ1-6; 10 bases are a match to TRBD1. There are 17 residues in the CDR3. The V segment lost 1 base and the J segment 9 bases; nucleotides outside the gene matches: 10. CDR1 is SGHRS, CDR2 YFSETQ, per germline. The CDR3 region has the DNA TGCGCCAGCAGCTTGACCCTCGGACAGGGGGGAGTTTCACCCCTCCACTTT. It yields the protein CASSLTLGQGGVSPLHF. Together with reference TRBV5-1 and TRBJ1-6, the CDR3 gives the full variable domain: KAGVTQTPRYLIKTRGQQVTLSCSPISGHRSVSWYQQTPGQGLQFLFEYFSETQRNKGNFPGRFSGRQFSNSRSEMNVSTLELGDSALYLCASSLTLGQGGVSPLHFGNGTRLTVT.

This clone was seen only a few times. V usage is TRBV18 and J usage is TRBJ2-2; D might be TRBD2 (6 bases). Germline CDR1 KGHSH, CDR2 LQKENI. The V and J ends lost 0 bases and 4 bases respectively, with 15 bases between them. CDR3 length: 17 residues. CDR3 sequence: CASSPPQGGKVTGELFF. In DNA form, the CDR3 reads TGTGCCAGCTCACCACCTCAGGGCGGGAAAGTCACCGGGGAGCTGTTTTTT.

The chain recombines TRBV27 with TRBJ1-2; TRBD1 matches at 7 bases. V lost 8 bases, J lost 5 bases, and 8 bases stayed unmatched. Germline CDR1 reads MNHEY; CDR2 reads SMNVEV (reference sequence). This CDR3 is 13 amino acids long. The DNA of the CDR3 is TGTGCCAGCGGCCGACAGGGAGGTTATGGCTACACCTTC. Its translation is CASGRQGGYGYTF.

The chain couples TRBV27 to TRBJ1-1; 9 nucleotides agree with TRBD1. Trimming removed 9 bases from V and 6 bases from J; junction bases left unmatched: 14. The CDR3 runs 15 residues. CDR1 and CDR2 (germline): MNHEY, SMNVEV (reference sequence). Written as DNA, the CDR3 is TGTGCCAGGGGAGTATTACAGGGGGCGCCCCCTGAAGCTTTCTTT. This codes for CARGVLQGAPPEAFF.